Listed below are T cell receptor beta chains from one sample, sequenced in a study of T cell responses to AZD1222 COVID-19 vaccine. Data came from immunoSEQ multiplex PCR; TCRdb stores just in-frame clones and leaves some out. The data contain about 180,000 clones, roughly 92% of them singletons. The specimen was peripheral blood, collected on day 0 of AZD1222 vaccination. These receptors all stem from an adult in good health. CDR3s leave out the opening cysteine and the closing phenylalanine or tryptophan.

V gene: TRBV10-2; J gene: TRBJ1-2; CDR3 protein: ASSEPGGNYGYT
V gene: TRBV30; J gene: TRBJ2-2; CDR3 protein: ARTGTGSTGELF
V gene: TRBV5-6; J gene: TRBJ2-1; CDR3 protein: ASSLGTSGRNEQF
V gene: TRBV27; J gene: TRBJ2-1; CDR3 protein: ASSLSPRTGGNNEQF
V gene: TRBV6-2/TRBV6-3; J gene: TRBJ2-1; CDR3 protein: ASSYSGSGTYNEQF
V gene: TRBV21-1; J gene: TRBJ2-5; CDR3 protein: ASFRTGGNETQY
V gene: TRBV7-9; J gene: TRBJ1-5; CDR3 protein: ASSPQGEGQPQH
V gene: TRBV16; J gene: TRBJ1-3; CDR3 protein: ASSPIGIVTSGNTIY
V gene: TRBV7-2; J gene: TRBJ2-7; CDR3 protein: ASSSAAGDEQY
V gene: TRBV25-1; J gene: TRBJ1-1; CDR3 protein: ASSGAGATEAF
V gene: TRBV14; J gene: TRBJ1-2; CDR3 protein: ASSHFREMDGYT
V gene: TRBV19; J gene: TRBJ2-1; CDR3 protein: ASSYQNNEQF
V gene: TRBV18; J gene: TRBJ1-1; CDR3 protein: ASSPGLNTEAF
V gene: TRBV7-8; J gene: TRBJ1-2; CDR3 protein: ASSLQATDYGYT
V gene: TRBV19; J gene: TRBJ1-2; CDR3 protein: ASRTGSNYGYT
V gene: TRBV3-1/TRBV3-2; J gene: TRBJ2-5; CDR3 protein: ASSQVRGGETQY
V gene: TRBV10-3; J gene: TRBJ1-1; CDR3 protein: AISATGNTEAF
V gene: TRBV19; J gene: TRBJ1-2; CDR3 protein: ATYRGPLYGYT
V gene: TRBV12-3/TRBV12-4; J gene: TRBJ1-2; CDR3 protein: ASSLGGGPYT
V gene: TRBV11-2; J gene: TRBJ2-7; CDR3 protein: ASSLRDTSSYEQY
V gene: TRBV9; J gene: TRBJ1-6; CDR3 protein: ASSPRGQNNSPLH
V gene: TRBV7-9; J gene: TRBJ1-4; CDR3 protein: ASGGSAREKLF
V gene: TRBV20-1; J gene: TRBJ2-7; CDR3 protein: SVRSYEQY
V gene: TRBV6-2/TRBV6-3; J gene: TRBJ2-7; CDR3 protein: ASSYGPSEQY
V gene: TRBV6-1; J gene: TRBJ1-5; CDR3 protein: ASSDRAEYSNQPQH
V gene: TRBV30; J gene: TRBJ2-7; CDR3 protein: AWSLGTGSHEQY
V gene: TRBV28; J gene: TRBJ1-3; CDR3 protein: ASRSPGQGNTIY
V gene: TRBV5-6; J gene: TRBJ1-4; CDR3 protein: ASSLEGTGRTLF
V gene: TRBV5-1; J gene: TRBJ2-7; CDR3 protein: ASSLGPSNEQY
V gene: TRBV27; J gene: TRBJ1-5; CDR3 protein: ASSFRQPLVNQPQH
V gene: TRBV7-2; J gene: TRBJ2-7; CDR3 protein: ASSLELGPGASYEQY
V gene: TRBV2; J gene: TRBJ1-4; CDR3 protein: ASRYSATNEKLF
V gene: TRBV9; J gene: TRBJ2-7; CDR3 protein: ASSVRPGQSYEQY
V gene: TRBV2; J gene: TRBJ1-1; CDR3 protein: ASGMIPEAF
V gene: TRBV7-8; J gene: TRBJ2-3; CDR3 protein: ASSRPPGGTSTDTQY
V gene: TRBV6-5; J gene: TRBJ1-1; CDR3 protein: ASSLVVTEAF
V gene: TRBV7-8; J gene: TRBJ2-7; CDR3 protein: ASSLERDGSYEQY
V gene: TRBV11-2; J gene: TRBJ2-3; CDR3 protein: ASTPSTDTQY
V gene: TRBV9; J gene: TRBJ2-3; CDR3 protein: ASSVEAGSDTQY
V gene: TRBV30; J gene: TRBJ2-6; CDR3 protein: AWSRDRVPRGANVLT
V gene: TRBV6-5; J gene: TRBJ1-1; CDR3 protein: ASSSSRWGGSEAF
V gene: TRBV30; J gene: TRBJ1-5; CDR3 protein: AWSVKGQLHQPQH
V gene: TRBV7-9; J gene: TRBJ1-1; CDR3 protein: ASSLGHLMNTEAF
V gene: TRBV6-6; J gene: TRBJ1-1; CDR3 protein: ASSPGRRDTEAF
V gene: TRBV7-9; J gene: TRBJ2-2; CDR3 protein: ASSSTVLQGASNTGELF
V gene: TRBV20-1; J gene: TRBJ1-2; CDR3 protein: SATGSGGYT